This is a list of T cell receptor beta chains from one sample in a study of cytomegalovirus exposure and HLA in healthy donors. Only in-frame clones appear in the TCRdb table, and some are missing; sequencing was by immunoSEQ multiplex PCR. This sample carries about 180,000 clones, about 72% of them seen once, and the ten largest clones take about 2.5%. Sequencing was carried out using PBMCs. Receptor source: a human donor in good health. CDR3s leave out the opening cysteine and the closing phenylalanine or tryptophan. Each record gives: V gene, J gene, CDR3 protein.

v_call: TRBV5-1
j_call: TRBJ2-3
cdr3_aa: ASSSGRGGTDTQY

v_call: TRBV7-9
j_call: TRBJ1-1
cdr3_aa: ASSLPQGRGTEAF

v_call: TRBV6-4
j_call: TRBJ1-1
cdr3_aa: ASSADRHTEAF

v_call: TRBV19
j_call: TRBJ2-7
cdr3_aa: ASSRSGQGSEQY

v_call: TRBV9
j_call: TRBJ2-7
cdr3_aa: ASSVDVSGGKVVHEQY

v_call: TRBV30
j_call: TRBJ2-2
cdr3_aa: AWRLSLDTGELF

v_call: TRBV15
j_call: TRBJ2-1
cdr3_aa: ATSRIAGGNNEQF

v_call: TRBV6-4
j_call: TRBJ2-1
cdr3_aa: ASSDFPNNNEQF

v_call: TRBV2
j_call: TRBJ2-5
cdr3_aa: ASVRGGGETQY

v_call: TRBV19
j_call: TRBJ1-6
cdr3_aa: ASSPDRVNSPLH

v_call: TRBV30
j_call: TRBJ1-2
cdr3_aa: AWRVGTGSNYGYT

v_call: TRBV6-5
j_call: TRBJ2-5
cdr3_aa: ASSSTGSSLQETQY

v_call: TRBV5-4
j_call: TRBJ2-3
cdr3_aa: ASSPRQGAIGTDTQY

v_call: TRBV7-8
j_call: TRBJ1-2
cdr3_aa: ASSLAYRTGNYGYT

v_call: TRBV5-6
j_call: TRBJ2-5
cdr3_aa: ASSRGPGLQETQY